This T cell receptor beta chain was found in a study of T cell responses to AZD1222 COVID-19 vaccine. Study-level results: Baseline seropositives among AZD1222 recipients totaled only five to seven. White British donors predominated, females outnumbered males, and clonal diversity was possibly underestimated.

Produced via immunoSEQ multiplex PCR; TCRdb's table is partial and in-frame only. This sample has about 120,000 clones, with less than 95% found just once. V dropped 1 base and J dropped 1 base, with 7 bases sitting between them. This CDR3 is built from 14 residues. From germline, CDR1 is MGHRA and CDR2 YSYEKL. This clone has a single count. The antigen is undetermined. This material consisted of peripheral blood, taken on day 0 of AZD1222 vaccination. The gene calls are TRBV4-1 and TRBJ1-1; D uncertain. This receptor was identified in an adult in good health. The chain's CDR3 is CASSQVRANTEAFF. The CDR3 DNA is TGCGCCAGCAGCCAAGTTCGGGCGAACACTGAAGCTTTCTTT.